This TCR beta chain was sequenced in a study of early T cells in non-severe SARS-CoV-2 infection. V was shortened by 4 bases and J by 6 bases, with 13 bases between the two germline ends. Germline loops: CDR1 SGHRS, CDR2 YFSETQ. The CDR3 has 13 residues. Findings of the study overall: Using VDJdb, the matching emphasized anti-spike CD8 responses while missing private and CD4 specificities.

On this clonotype itself: Its cognate antigen is unknown.

Individually, cDNA molecules had unique molecular identifiers attached to them. TCRdb processed the 5' RACE reads anew with MiXCR; each CDR3 protein has one entry. The sample contains 37,000 or so distinct CDR3 sequences, 5.5% to 7.5% of which appear only once. The receptor was derived from an adult who was a healthcare worker with PCR-confirmed SARS-CoV-2 infection or an uninfected control (not recorded which). Sample: whole blood. This chain connects TRBV5-1 to TRBJ2-5, with D possibly being TRBD1 (6 bases). The CDR3 DNA reads TGCGCCAGCAGCAACAGGGTCGAAAAGACCCAGTACTTC. Its translation: CASSNRVEKTQYF.